This T cell receptor beta chain was recorded in a study of cytomegalovirus exposure and HLA in healthy donors. A multiplex PCR was run with 60 Vbeta primers and 13 Jbeta primers. Sequencing used immunoSEQ multiplex PCR; TCRdb keeps in-frame clones, though not all of them. The repertoire consists of 150,000 or so clones, with about 77% occurring once and the leading ten covering 1.3%. V lost 1 base, J lost 0 bases, and 19 bases lay in between. Germline CDR1 and CDR2: LGHNA and YSLEER. This CDR3 has 20 residues. J is TRBJ2-6 and V is TRBV4-3, with D possibly TRBD1 on 6 matching bases. The source is a man aged 25-45 years in good health and CMV-seronegative. The specimen sequenced was PBMCs. For the CDR3, the DNA is TGCGCCAGCAGCCAAGCGGTTCATAAGGGGGTGAGCTCTGGGGCCAACGTCCTGACTTTC. It codes for CASSQAVHKGVSSGANVLTF.